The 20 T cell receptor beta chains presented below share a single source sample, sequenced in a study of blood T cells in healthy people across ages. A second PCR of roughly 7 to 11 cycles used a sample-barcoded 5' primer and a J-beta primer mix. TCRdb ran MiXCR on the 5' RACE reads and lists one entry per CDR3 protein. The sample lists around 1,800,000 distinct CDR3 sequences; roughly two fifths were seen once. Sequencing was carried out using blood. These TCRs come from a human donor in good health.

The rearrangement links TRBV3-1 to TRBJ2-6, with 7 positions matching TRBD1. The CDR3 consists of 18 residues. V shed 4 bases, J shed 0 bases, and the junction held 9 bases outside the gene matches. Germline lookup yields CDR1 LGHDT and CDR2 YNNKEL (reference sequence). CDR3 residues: CASSPPGQALSGANVLTF. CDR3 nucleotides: TGTGCCAGCAGCCCTCCCGGACAGGCACTCTCTGGGGCCAACGTCCTGACTTTC.

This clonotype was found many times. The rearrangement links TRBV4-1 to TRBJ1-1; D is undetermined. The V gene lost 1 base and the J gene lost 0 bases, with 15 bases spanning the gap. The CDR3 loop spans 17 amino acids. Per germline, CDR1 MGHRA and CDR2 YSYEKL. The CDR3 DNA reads TGCGCCAGCAGCCAAGTAAAGGGTATCGGCATGAACACTGAAGCTTTCTTT. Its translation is CASSQVKGIGMNTEAFF.

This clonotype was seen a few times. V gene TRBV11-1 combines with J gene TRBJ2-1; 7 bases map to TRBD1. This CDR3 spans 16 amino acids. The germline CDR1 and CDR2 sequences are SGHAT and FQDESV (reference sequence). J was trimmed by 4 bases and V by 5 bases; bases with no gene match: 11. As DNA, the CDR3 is TGTGCCAGCAGCATGCGCCCGGGACAGTATTACAATGAGCAGTTCTTC. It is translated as CASSMRPGQYYNEQFF.

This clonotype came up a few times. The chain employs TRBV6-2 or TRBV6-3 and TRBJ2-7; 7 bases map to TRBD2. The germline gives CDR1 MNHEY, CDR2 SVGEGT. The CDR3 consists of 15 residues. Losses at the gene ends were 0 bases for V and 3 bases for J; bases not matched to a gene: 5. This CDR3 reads CASSYSRGDLYEQYF. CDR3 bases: TGTGCCAGCAGTTACTCACGGGGGGACCTCTACGAGCAGTACTTC.

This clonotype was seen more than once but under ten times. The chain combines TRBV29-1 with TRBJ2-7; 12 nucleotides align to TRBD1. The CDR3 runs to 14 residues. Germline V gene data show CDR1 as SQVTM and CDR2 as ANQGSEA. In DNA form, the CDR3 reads TGCAGTCGATACCGGGACAGGGGGCTCTACGAGCAGTACTTC. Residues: CSRYRDRGLYEQYF.

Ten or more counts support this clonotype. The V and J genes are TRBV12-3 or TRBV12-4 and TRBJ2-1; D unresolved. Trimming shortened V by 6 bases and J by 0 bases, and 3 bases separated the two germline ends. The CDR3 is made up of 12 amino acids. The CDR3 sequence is CASSRSYNEQFF. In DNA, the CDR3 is TGTGCCAGCAGCCGCTCCTACAATGAGCAGTTCTTC.

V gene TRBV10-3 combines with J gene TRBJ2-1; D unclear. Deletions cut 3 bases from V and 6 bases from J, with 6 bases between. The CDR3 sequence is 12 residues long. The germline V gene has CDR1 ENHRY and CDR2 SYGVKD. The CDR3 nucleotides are TGTGCCATCAGTGAAAAGGGCAATGAGCAGTTCTTC. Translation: CAISEKGNEQFF.

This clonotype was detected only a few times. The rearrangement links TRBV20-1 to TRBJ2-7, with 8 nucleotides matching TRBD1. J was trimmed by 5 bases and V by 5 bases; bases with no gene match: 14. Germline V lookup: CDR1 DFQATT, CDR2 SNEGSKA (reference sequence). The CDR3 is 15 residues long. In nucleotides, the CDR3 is TGCAGTGCTCCCTCGGTAGGACAGGGAAGGCACGAGCAGTACTTC. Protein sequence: CSAPSVGQGRHEQYF.

The CDR3 here is CSGRGKRTGELFF. Written as DNA, the CDR3 is TGCAGTGGACGGGGGAAAAGGACCGGGGAGCTGTTTTTT. This rearrangement joins TRBV20-1 to TRBJ2-2, with a weak D call TRBD2 (6 bases). Germline loops: CDR1 DFQATT, CDR2 SNEGSKA (reference sequence). The CDR3 consists of 13 residues. Trimming took off 7 bases at V and 5 bases at J, with 14 bases between the two ends.

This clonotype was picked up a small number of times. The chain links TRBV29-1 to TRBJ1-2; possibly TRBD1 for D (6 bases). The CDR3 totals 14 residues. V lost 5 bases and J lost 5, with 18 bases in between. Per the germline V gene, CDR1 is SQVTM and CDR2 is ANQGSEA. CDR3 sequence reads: CSVSIGQRPYGYTF. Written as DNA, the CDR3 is TGCAGCGTTTCGATCGGACAGAGACCGTATGGCTACACCTTC.

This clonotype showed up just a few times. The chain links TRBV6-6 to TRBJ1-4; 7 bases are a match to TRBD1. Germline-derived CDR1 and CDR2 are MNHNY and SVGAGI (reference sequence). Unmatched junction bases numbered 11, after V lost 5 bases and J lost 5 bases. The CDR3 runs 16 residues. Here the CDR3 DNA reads TGTGCCAGCAGTAACCTCGACAGGGAAGGGAATGAAAAACTGTTTTTT. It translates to CASSNLDREGNEKLFF.

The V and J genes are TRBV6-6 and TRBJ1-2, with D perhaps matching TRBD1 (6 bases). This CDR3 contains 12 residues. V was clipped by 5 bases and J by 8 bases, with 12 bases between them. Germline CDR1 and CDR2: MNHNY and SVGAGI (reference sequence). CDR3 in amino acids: CASSHHRDGYTF. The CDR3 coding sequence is TGTGCCAGCAGTCACCACAGGGACGGCTACACCTTC.

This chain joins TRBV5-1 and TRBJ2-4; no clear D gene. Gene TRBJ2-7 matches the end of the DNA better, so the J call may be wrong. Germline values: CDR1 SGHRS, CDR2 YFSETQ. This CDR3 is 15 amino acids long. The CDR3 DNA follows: TGCGCCAGCAGCTTGACCACAGCAGGAAGGTACGAGCAGTACTTC. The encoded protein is CASSLTTAGRYEQYF.

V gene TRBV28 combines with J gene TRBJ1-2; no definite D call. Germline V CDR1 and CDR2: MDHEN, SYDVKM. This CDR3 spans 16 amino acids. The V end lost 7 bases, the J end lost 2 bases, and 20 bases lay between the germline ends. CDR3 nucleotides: TGTGCCAGCACCTCCTTCGGTGGCAACCGCAACTATGGCTACACCTTC. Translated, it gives CASTSFGGNRNYGYTF.

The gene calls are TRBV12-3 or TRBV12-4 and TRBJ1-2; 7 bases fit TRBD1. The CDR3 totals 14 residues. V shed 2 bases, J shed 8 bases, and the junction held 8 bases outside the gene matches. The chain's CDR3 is CASSLYTTGDGYTF. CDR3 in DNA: TGTGCCAGCAGTTTATACACCACAGGGGACGGCTACACCTTC.

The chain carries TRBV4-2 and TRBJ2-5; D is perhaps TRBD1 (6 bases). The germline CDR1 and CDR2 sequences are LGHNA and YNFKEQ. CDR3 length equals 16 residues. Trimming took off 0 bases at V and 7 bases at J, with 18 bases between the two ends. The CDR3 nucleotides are TGTGCCAGCAGCCAAGAGCCGCAACAGGGAAAGGTGACCCAGTACTTC. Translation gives CASSQEPQQGKVTQYF.

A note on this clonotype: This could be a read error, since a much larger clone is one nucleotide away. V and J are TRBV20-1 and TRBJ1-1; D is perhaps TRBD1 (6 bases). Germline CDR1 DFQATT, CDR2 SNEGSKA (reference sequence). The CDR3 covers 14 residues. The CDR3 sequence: CSVRRGGEATKAFF. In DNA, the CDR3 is TGCAGCGTACGTCGTGGGGGCGAGGCCACTAAAGCTTTCTTT.

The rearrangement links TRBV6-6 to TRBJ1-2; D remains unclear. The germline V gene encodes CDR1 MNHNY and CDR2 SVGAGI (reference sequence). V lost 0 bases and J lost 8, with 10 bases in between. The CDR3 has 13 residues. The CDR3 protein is CASSYSGSEGYTF. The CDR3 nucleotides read TGTGCCAGCAGTTACTCGGGGAGCGAGGGCTACACCTTC.

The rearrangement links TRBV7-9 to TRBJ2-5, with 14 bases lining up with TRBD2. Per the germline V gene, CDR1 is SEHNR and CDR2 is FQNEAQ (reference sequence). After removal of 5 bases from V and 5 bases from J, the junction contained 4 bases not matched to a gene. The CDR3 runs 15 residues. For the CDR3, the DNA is TGTGCCAGCAGCACCTGGACTAGCGGGAGGGAGACCCAGTACTTC. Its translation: CASSTWTSGRETQYF.

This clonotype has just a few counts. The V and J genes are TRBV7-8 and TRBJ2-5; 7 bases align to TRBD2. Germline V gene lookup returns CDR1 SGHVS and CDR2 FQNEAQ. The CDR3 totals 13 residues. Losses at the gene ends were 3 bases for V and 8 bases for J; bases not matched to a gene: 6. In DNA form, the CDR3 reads TGTGCCAGCAGCTTCCCACCGGGACTAACCCAGTACTTC. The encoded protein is CASSFPPGLTQYF.